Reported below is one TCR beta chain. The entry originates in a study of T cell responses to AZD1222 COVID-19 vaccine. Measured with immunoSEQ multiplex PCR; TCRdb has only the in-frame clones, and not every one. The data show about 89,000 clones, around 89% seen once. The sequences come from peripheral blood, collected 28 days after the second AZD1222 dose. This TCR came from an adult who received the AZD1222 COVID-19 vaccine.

The CDR3 DNA reads TGTGCCAGCAGTGTAGGACAGACCTATGGCTACACCTTC. This sequence encodes CASSVGQTYGYTF. V gene TRBV12-3 or TRBV12-4 combines with J gene TRBJ1-2; D possibly corresponds to TRBD1 (6 bases). This CDR3 comprises 13 residues. Trimming stripped 5 bases from V and 4 bases from J, with 11 bases between.